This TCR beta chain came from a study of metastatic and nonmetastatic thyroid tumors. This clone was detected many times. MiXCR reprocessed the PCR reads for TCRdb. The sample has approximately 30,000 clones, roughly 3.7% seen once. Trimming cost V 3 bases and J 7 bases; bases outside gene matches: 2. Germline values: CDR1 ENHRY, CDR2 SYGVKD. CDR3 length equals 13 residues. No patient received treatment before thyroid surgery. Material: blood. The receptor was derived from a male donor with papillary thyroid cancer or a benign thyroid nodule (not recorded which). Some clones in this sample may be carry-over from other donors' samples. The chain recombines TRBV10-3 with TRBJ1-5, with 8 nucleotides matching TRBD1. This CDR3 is CAISEDRGQPQHF. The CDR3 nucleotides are TGTGCCATCAGTGAAGACAGGGGACAGCCCCAGCATTTT.